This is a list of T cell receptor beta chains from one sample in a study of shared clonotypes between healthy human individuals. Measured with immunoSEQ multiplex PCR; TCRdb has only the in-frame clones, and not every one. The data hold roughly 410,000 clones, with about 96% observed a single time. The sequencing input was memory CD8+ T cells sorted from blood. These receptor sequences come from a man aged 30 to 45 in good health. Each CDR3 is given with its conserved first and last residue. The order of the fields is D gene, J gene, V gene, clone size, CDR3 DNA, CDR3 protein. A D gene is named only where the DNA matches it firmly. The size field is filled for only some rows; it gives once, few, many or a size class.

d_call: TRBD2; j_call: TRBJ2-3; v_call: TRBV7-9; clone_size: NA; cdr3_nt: TGTGCCAGCAGCTTTCCCGCTAGCGGGAGTGCAGATACGCAGTATTTT; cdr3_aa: CASSFPASGSADTQYF
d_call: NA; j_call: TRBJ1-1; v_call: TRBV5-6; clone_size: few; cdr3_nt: TGTGCCAGCAGCTCCTACACTGAAGCTTTCTTT; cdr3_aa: CASSSYTEAFF
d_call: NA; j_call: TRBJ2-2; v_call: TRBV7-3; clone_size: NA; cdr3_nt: TGTGCCAGCAGTCCGACAGGAGGGGTCACCGGGGAGCTGTTTTTT; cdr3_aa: CASSPTGGVTGELFF
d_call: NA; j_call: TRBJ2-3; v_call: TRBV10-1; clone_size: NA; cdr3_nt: TGCGCCAGCAGTGCTAAGGGATGGGGCACAGATACGCAGTATTTT; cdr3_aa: CASSAKGWGTDTQYF
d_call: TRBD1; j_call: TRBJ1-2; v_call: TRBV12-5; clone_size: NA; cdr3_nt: TGTGCTAGTGGTTTCCCCGACAGGGACTATGGCTACACCTTC; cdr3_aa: CASGFPDRDYGYTF
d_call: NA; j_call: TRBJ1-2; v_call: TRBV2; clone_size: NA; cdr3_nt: TGTGCCAGCTTGTCAGGGAACGATGGCTACACCTTC; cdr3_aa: CASLSGNDGYTF
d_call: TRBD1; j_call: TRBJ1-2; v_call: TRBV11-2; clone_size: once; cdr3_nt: TGTGCCAGCAGGAAGACAGGGGGCGGTGGCTACACCTTC; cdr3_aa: CASRKTGGGGYTF
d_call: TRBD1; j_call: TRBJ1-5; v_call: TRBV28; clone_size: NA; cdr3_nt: TGTGCCAGTACGAACAGGGGGTTCGATCAGCCCCAGCATTTT; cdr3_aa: CASTNRGFDQPQHF
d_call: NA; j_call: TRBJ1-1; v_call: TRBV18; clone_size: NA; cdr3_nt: TGTGCCAGCTCACCTGGGTCTACAGGGATGAACACTGAAGCTTTCTTT; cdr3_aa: CASSPGSTGMNTEAFF
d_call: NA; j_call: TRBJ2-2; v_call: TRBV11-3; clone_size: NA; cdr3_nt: TGTGCCAGCAGCTTAGGGCTGAACACCGGGGAGCTGTTTTTT; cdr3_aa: CASSLGLNTGELFF
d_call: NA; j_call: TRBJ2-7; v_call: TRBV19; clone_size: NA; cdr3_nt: TGTGCCAGTAGTTCGCTCTACGAGCAGTACTTC; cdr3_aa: CASSSLYEQYF
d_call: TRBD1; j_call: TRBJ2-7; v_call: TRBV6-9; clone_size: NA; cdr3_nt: TGTGCCAGCAGTTATACGGACAGGGGGGTATTCGAGCAGTACTTC; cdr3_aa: CASSYTDRGVFEQYF
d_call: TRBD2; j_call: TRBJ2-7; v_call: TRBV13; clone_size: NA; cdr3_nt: TGTGCCAGCAGCCCGCGACTAGCGGGATTTCACGAGCAGTACTTC; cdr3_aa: CASSPRLAGFHEQYF
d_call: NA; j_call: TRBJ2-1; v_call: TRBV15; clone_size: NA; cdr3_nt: TGTGCCACCAGCAGAGATTTCCGGGAGCAGTTCTTC; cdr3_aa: CATSRDFREQFF
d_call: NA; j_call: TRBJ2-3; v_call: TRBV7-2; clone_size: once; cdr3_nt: TGTGCCAGCAGCGCCTTTCGGACAGTACCAATCCCAGATACGCAGTATTTT; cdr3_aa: CASSAFRTVPIPDTQYF
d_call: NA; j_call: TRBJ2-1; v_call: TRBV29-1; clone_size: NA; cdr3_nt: TGCAGCGCACTCCGGGGAGGCCCTTACAATGAGCAGTTCTTC; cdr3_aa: CSALRGGPYNEQFF
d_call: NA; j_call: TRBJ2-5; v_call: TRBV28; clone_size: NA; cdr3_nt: TGTGCCAGCAGTTTATGGACACAAGAGACCCAGTACTTC; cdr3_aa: CASSLWTQETQYF
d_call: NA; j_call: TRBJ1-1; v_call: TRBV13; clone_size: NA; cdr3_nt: TGTGCCAGCAGCGACGGACCTAACGAAGCTTTCTTT; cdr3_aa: CASSDGPNEAFF
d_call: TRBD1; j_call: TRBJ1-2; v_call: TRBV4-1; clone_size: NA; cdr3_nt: TGCGCCAGCAGCCAATGGTACGGACAGGGGTCGGATGGCTACACCTTC; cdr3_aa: CASSQWYGQGSDGYTF
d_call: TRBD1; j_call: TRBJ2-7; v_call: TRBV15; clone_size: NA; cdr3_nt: TGTGCCACCAGCAGAGAGACAGGGGGCGTATACGAGCAGTACTTC; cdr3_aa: CATSRETGGVYEQYF
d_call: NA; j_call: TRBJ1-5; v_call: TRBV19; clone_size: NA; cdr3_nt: TGTGCCAGTAGTATATATCCAGCCTATAGCAATCAGCCCCAGCATTTT; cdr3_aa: CASSIYPAYSNQPQHF
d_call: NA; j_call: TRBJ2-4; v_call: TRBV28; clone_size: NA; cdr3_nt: TGTGCCAGCAGTTCCGCATCTATAGCCAAAAACATTCAGTACTTC; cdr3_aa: CASSSASIAKNIQYF
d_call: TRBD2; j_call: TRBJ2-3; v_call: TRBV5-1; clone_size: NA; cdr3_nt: TGCGCCAGCAGCCCACAACTAGCGGGAGGGAGGATCGTGATCGCAGATACGCAGTATTTT; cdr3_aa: CASSPQLAGGRIVIADTQYF
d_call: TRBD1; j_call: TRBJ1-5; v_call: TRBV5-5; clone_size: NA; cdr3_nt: TGTGCCAGCAGCTTGGGACAGGGGGCAAGCAATCAGCCCCAGCATTTT; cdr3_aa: CASSLGQGASNQPQHF
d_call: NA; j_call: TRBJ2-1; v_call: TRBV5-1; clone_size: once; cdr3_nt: TGCGCCAGCAGCCTCCCCTTTACTCTTACGTACAATGAGCAGTTCTTC; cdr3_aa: CASSLPFTLTYNEQFF
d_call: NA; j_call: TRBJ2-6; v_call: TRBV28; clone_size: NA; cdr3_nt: TGTGCCAGCAGTTCAGGGCCTGGGGCCAACGTCCTGACTTTC; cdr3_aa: CASSSGPGANVLTF
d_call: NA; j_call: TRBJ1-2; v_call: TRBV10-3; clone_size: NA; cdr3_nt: TGTGCCATCAGTGAGTCCGGTAGGGGGGCCTATGGCTACACCTTC; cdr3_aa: CAISESGRGAYGYTF
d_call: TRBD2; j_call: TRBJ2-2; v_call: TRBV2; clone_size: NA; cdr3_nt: TGTGCCAGCAGCGGGAGGAGGACCGGGGAGCTGTTTTTT; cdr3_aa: CASSGRRTGELFF
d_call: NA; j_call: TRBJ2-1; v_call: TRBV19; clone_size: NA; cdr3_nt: TGTGCCAGTAGTAAGGCACACTCCTACAATGAGCAGTTCTTC; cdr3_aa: CASSKAHSYNEQFF
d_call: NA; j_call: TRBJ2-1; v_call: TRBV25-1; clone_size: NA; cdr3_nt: TGTGCCAGCAGTGAACTGGGTGAGCAGTTCTTC; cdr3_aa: CASSELGEQFF
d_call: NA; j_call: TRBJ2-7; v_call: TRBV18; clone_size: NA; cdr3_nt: TGTGCCAGCTCACCAAGGCTGGACGAGCAGTACTTC; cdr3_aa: CASSPRLDEQYF
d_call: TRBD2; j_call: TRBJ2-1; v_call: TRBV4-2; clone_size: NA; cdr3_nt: TGTGCCAGCAGCCAAGTAGGCGGGAGGGATCGGAATGAGCAGTTCTTC; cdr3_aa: CASSQVGGRDRNEQFF
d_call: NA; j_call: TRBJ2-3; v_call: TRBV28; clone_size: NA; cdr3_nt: TGTGCCAGCAGCTACGTATCTAGCACAGATACGCAGTATTTT; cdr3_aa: CASSYVSSTDTQYF
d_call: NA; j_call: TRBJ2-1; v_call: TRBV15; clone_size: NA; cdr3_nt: TGTGCCACCAGCAGAGACGGGAACTCCTACAATGAGCAGTTCTTC; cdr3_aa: CATSRDGNSYNEQFF
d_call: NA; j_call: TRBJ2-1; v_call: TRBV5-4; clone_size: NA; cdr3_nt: TGTGCCAGCAGCCCCAGGGGCCATGAGCAGTTCTTC; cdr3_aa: CASSPRGHEQFF
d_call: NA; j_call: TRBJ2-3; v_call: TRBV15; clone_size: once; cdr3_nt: TGTGCCACCAGCAGAGAGGACCCTAATACGCAGTATTTT; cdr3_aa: CATSREDPNTQYF
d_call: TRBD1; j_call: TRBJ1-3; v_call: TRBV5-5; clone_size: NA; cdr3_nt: TGTGCCAGCAGCCTTGCGACAGGGGCAGTAAACACCATATATTTT; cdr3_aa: CASSLATGAVNTIYF
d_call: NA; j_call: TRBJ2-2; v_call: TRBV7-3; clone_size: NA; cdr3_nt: TGTGCCAGCAGCTTAACCGGGGTGGGCGGGGAGCTGTTTTTT; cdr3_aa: CASSLTGVGGELFF
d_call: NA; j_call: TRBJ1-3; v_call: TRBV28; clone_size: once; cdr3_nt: TGTGCCAGCAGTTTGACCCTCGACTGGGGAAGCTCTGGAAACACCATATATTTT; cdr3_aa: CASSLTLDWGSSGNTIYF
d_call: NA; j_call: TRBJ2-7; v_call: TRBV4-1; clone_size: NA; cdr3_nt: TGCGCCAGCAGCCAAGATGACGGGAACGAGCAGTACTTC; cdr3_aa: CASSQDDGNEQYF
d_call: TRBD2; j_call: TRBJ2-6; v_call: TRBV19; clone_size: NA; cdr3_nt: TGTGCCAGTGCCGAGTTGCGGGGGAGCGGGGCCAACGTCCTGACTTTC; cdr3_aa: CASAELRGSGANVLTF
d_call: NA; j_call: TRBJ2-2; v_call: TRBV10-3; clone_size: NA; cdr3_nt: TGTGCCATCAGTGACAGCACCGGGGAGCTGTTTTTT; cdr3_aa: CAISDSTGELFF
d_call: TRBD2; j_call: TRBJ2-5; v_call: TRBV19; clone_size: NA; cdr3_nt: TGTGCCAGTAGTAGAAGGACTAGCGGGAGAATAGAAGAGACCCAGTACTTC; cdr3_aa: CASSRRTSGRIEETQYF